This entry lists 25 T cell receptor beta chains sequenced from one sample in a study of beta chain features in type 1 diabetes. Every isolated RNA sample was fully reverse transcribed, so sequencing captured expressed TCRB transcripts. Libraries were prepared by immunoSEQ multiplex PCR; TCRdb keeps only in-frame clonotypes and omits some of them. This table holds around 300,000 clones, approximately 10% found once. The specimen was naive CD4+ T cells from blood. These receptor sequences come from a woman in her twenties or thirties in good health.

The V and J genes are TRBV7-9 and TRBJ2-7; 11 bases align to TRBD2. CDR1 is SEHNR and CDR2 is FQNEAQ in the germline V gene (reference sequence). The V gene end was trimmed by 5 bases and the J gene end by 2 bases; junction bases not matched to a gene: 5. CDR3 length: 15 amino acids. CDR3 DNA sequence: TGTGCCAGCAGCCGCGGGACTAGCGGTACCTACGAGCAGTACTTC. It is translated as CASSRGTSGTYEQYF.

This clone was recorded a few times. The chain recombines TRBV6-6 with TRBJ2-7; a weak D match, TRBD2 (6 bases). The V end lost 2 bases, the J end lost 7 bases, and 18 bases lay between the germline ends. This CDR3 has 15 residues. Germline V lookup: CDR1 MNHNY, CDR2 SVGAGI (reference sequence). CDR3: CASSYSSGGPWEQYF. CDR3 sequence (DNA): TGTGCCAGCAGTTACAGTAGCGGAGGCCCCTGGGAGCAGTACTTC.

A word on this clone: One junction end disagrees with the germline gene, perhaps due to a read error. This sequence joins TRBV7-9 and TRBJ2-7; the D is unclear. The CDR3 runs to 13 residues. CDR1 SEHNR and CDR2 FQNEAQ come from the germline V gene (reference sequence). The CDR3 loop is CASSQDRHAGQYF. CDR3 DNA: TGCGCCAGCAGCCAAGATCGGCACGCAGGGCAGTACTTC.

V gene TRBV30 combines with J gene TRBJ1-5; D is perhaps TRBD1 (6 bases). Germline V gene lookup returns CDR1 GTSNPN and CDR2 SVGIG (reference sequence). CDR3 length: 13 residues. V was cut by 1 base and J by 6 bases, with 10 bases left in between. The CDR3 sequence: CAWSAGGLQPQHF. The DNA of the CDR3 is TGTGCCTGGAGTGCGGGGGGCCTTCAGCCCCAGCATTTT.

This clone appeared a few times. The chain employs TRBV28 and TRBJ2-7; TRBD2 matches 7 bases. The CDR3 sequence is 15 residues long. Germline V CDR1 and CDR2: MDHEN, SYDVKM. Trimming at V came to 5 bases and at J to 1 base, leaving 8 bases not matched to a gene. The CDR3 here is CASSPHGEGSYEQYF. The CDR3 region has the DNA TGTGCCAGCAGTCCCCATGGGGAGGGATCCTACGAGCAGTACTTC.

This clone turned up a few times. The chain carries TRBV5-1 and TRBJ1-1; the D is unclear. The V end lost 4 bases, the J end lost 4 bases, and 8 bases lay between the germline ends. Germline values: CDR1 SGHRS, CDR2 YFSETQ. The CDR3 is 12 amino acids. The CDR3 is CASSLKPTEAFF. The CDR3 nucleotides are TGCGCCAGCAGCCTTAAGCCCACTGAAGCTTTCTTT.

This clone was seen a handful of times. The gene calls are TRBV4-3 and TRBJ2-1; 9 nucleotides agree with TRBD2. V gave up 1 base and J gave up 7 bases; unmatched junction bases: 14. The V gene's germline CDR1 is LGHNA and CDR2 YSLEER. This CDR3 is 18 amino acids long. CDR3 nucleotides: TGCGCCAGCAGCCAAGCGATAGCGGGAGATGTGTTTGAGAATGAGCAGTTCTTC. It translates to CASSQAIAGDVFENEQFF.

The rearrangement uses TRBV29-1 and TRBJ2-1, with 12 bases identical to TRBD2. Per the germline V gene, CDR1 is SQVTM and CDR2 is ANQGSEA. The ends lost 1 base at V and 4 bases at J; junction bases unmatched: 5. The CDR3 extends over 16 amino acids. CDR3 coding DNA: TGCAGCGTTGAAGCCGCCGGACTAGCGGGGTACAATGAGCAGTTCTTC. Encoded protein: CSVEAAGLAGYNEQFF.

The sample holds a few counts of this clone. The chain has TRBV7-9 and TRBJ2-3, with TRBD2 identical over 7 bases. The CDR3 is 15 residues long. Germline V gene sequence: CDR1 SEHNR, CDR2 FQNEAQ (reference sequence). J gave up 4 bases and V 3 bases, and 7 bases lay outside the gene matches. The CDR3 DNA reads as TGTGCCAGCAGCTTCGGCGGGGGTCGACCAGATACGCAGTATTTT. Its translation is CASSFGGGRPDTQYF.

V and J are TRBV28 and TRBJ2-3; maybe TRBD1 (6 bases). Germline V gene data show CDR1 as MDHEN and CDR2 as SYDVKM. The CDR3 contains 14 residues. Trimming took 6 bases from V and 1 from J, leaving 11 bases between them. The CDR3: CASRPSGGTDTQYF. In nucleotides, the CDR3 is TGTGCCAGCAGGCCATCAGGGGGCACAGATACGCAGTATTTT.

In this sample, this clone turned up a few times. The rearrangement uses TRBV2 and TRBJ1-5; 10 bases are a match to TRBD1. The CDR3 loop spans 15 amino acids. Germline assignment: CDR1 SNHLY and CDR2 FYNNEI. J was trimmed by 6 bases and V by 6 bases; bases with no gene match: 8. The CDR3 DNA sequence: TGTGCCAGCAGCGGAGGGACAGGGGCGGGTCAGCCCCAGCATTTT. Protein sequence: CASSGGTGAGQPQHF.

The genes are TRBV5-5 and TRBJ2-5, with D possibly being TRBD1 (5 bases). The V end lost 3 bases, the J end lost 2 bases, and 11 bases lay between the germline ends. CDR3 size: 14 residues. Germline V CDR1 and CDR2: SGHKS, YYEKEE (reference sequence). The CDR3 nucleotides read TGTGCCAGCAGCTATGAGGACATTCAAGAGACCCAGTACTTC. Its protein is CASSYEDIQETQYF.

This clone has only a few counts. This sequence joins TRBV5-1 and TRBJ2-2; D is possibly TRBD1 (6 bases). The CDR3 sequence is 11 residues long. Per germline, CDR1 SGHRS and CDR2 YFSETQ. V was cut by 7 bases and J by 6 bases, with 7 bases left in between. The CDR3 DNA follows: TGCGCCAGCGGGGGCCCCGGGGAGCTGTTTTTT. This translates into CASGGPGELFF.

The chain links TRBV7-9 to TRBJ2-3; TRBD1 matches 8 bases. This CDR3 has 15 amino acids. CDR1 and CDR2 from the germline V gene are SEHNR and FQNEAQ (reference sequence). Trimming removed 3 bases from V and 1 base from J; junction bases left unmatched: 3. CDR3 in DNA: TGTGCCAGCAGCTTGACAGGGGTTGGCACAGATACGCAGTATTTT. This sequence encodes CASSLTGVGTDTQYF.

V usage is TRBV11-3 and J usage is TRBJ2-7, with TRBD1 identical over 7 bases. This CDR3 spans 13 amino acids. After removal of 6 bases from V and 6 bases from J, the junction contained 8 bases not matched to a gene. Germline V gene sequence: CDR1 SGHNT, CDR2 YENEEA. This CDR3 reads CASSHRGIGEQYF. CDR3 bases: TGTGCCAGCAGTCACAGGGGAATAGGCGAGCAGTACTTC. The complete variable domain, with remaining parts taken from reference TRBV11-3 and TRBJ2-7, reads EAGVVQSPRYKIIEKKQPVAFWCNPISGHNTLYWYLQNLGQGPELLIRYENEEAVDDSQLPKDRFSAERLKGVDSTLKIQPAELGDSAVYLCASSHRGIGEQYFGPGTRLTVT.

In nucleotides, the CDR3 is TGTGCCAGCAGTTACTCGTACGGGGGAATTGGGGAGACCCAGTACTTC. It codes for CASSYSYGGIGETQYF. This chain connects TRBV6-5 to TRBJ2-5; a weak D match, TRBD2 (6 bases). Looked up from germline, CDR1 is MNHEY and CDR2 is SVGAGI. V gave up 0 bases and J gave up 5 bases, with 16 bases separating them. The CDR3 length is 16 residues.

CDR3 DNA sequence: TGCAGCTACAAGGCGGGACAGGCCTACGAGCAGTACTTC. Protein: CSYKAGQAYEQYF. The chain is built from TRBV29-1 and TRBJ2-7; 8 positions agree with TRBD1. This CDR3 is 13 amino acids long. Germline V CDR1 and CDR2: SQVTM, ANQGSEA. After removal of 8 bases from V and 2 bases from J, the junction contained 8 bases not matched to a gene.

The chain has TRBV18 and TRBJ1-2, with 9 bases fitting TRBD1. J was trimmed by 8 bases and V by 5 bases; bases with no gene match: 6. Per the germline V gene, CDR1 is KGHSH and CDR2 is LQKENI. The CDR3 contains 13 residues. The CDR3 loop reads CASSGDREGGYTF. The CDR3 DNA follows: TGTGCCAGCTCAGGGGACAGGGAAGGCGGCTACACCTTC.

This clone was counted between two and nine times. The rearrangement uses TRBV27 and TRBJ1-1; possible D gene TRBD1, 5 bases. V was clipped by 5 bases and J by 4 bases, with 17 bases between them. The CDR3 is made up of 15 amino acids. From germline, CDR1 is MNHEY and CDR2 SMNVEV (reference sequence). CDR3 amino acids: CASSPYRGRGTEAFF. The CDR3 coding sequence is TGTGCCAGCAGTCCCTATAGGGGCCGTGGCACTGAAGCTTTCTTT.

The chain joins TRBV7-9 to TRBJ2-5, with 7 bases aligning to TRBD1. The CDR3 sequence is 14 residues long. The germline gives CDR1 SEHNR, CDR2 FQNEAQ (reference sequence). V gave up 1 base and J gave up 3 bases; unmatched junction bases: 2. For the CDR3, the DNA is TGTGCCAGCAGCTTAGGGCAGGGGGAAGAGACCCAGTACTTC. This gives the protein CASSLGQGEETQYF.

The chain is built from TRBV9 and TRBJ2-5, with 9 bases fitting TRBD2. This CDR3 is built from 14 residues. CDR1 SGDLS and CDR2 YYNGEE come from the germline V gene. V lost 0 bases, J lost 7 bases, and 4 bases stayed unmatched. The CDR3 spells CASSVASGRTTQYF. In DNA, the CDR3 is TGTGCCAGCAGCGTAGCCAGCGGGAGGACGACCCAGTACTTC.

In regard to this clone: This same CDR3 is encoded by further DNA sequences in the sample. The J gene is TRBJ2-1, the V gene TRBV9; TRBD2 might be the D (5 bases). The V gene lost 1 base and the J gene lost 10 bases, with 9 bases spanning the gap. The length of the CDR3 is 12 residues. Germline V gene sequence: CDR1 SGDLS, CDR2 YYNGEE. CDR3 coding DNA: TGTGCCAGCAGCGTATTAGGAGGCGAGCAGTTCTTC. Its translation is CASSVLGGEQFF.

This clone occurred a few times. The gene calls are TRBV25-1 and TRBJ2-3; a possible D gene is TRBD2 (6 bases). CDR1 is MGHDK and CDR2 is SYGVNS in the germline V gene. V was shortened by 5 bases and J by 2 bases, with 8 bases between the two germline ends. CDR3 length equals 13 residues. CDR3 DNA: TGTGCCAGCAGTCGGGACTCCACAGATACGCAGTATTTT. Its protein product is CASSRDSTDTQYF.

The chain carries TRBV29-1 and TRBJ1-2; no clear D gene. Germline-derived CDR1 and CDR2 are SQVTM and ANQGSEA. This CDR3 region has 14 residues. The ends were cut back, 0 bases at V and 1 base at J, with 9 bases in the middle. The CDR3, as DNA: TGCAGCGTTGAAGATGGTTTACATAACTATGGCTACACCTTC. Amino acid sequence: CSVEDGLHNYGYTF.

The genes are TRBV25-1 and TRBJ2-3, with D tentatively TRBD2 (6 bases). Looked up from germline, CDR1 is MGHDK and CDR2 is SYGVNS. The CDR3 extends over 15 amino acids. Trimming cost V 2 bases and J 5 bases, with 14 bases left between them. The CDR3 spells CASSEAGRGIDTQYF. The CDR3 nucleotides read TGTGCCAGCAGTGAAGCCGGGAGAGGGATAGATACGCAGTATTTT.